Each of the 29 T cell receptor beta chains below was sequenced from the same sample in a study of T-cell reconstitution after alpha-beta-depleted transplantation in children. Study-wide points: Newly made T cells mostly supplied T-cell counts and diversity one year after transplant.

Unique molecular identifiers tagged the TCRbeta library. Using its own MiXCR run on the PCR reads, TCRdb lists one record per CDR3 protein. This sample has fewer than 350,000 distinct CDR3 sequences, with over 7.5% found just once. Their antigens remain unidentified. Material: peripheral blood, obtained 360 days after TCRalphabeta/CD19-depleted stem cell transplant. The receptors here all came from a female patient younger than 10 who had a stem cell transplant for Fanconi anemia, so the T cells may come from the graft donor.

This clonotype was seen ten or more times. The V and J genes are TRBV5-1 and TRBJ1-2; perhaps TRBD1 as D (6 bases). The CDR3 contains 15 residues. The germline V gene encodes CDR1 SGHRS and CDR2 YFSETQ. Deletions cut 0 bases from V and 3 bases from J, with 12 bases between. The CDR3 protein is CASSLDRAGDYGYTF. CDR3 bases: TGCGCCAGCAGCTTGGACAGGGCGGGTGACTATGGCTACACCTTC.

The chain is built from TRBV24-1 and TRBJ2-6; D could derive from TRBD1 or TRBD2 (5 bases each). The CDR3 sequence is 16 residues long. Germline V gene data show CDR1 as KGHDR and CDR2 as SFDVKD. With 0 bases removed from V and 1 base from J, the gap between germline ends came to 6 bases. CDR3 loop: CATSDLGGSGANVLTF. The CDR3 coding sequence is TGTGCCACCAGTGATTTGGGGGGATCTGGGGCCAACGTCCTGACTTTC.

This clonotype was observed a few times. The chain has TRBV4-2 and TRBJ2-3; the match to TRBD2 covers 12 bases. V dropped 2 bases and J dropped 5; count of bases not matched to a gene: 8. The CDR3 is 17 residues long. The germline V gene encodes CDR1 LGHNA and CDR2 YNFKEQ. The CDR3 spells CASSQSLAGGPGDTQYF. The CDR3 bases are TGTGCCAGCAGCCAATCTCTAGCGGGGGGGCCCGGAGATACGCAGTATTTT.

This clonotype has a count of ten or more. V is TRBV5-1 and J is TRBJ2-3; D perhaps matches TRBD1 (5 bases). The ends were cut back, 4 bases at V and 7 bases at J, with 10 bases in the middle. This CDR3 is 12 amino acids long. Germline V gene lookup returns CDR1 SGHRS and CDR2 YFSETQ. The CDR3 reads CASSPTGHTQYF. The CDR3 DNA reads as TGCGCCAGCAGCCCTACAGGTCATACGCAGTATTTT.

This clonotype has only a few counts. The chain combines TRBV2 with TRBJ2-3; D is tentatively TRBD1 or TRBD2 (6 bases each). V lost 4 bases and J lost 4, with 12 bases in between. The CDR3 loop spans 14 amino acids. Germline CDR1 and CDR2: SNHLY and FYNNEI. In nucleotides, the CDR3 is TGTGCCAGCAGTGTGGAGGGGGGCGCAGATACGCAGTATTTT. Translation gives CASSVEGGADTQYF.

A few counts support this clonotype. The J gene is TRBJ1-1, the V gene TRBV5-6; TRBD1 might be the D (5 bases). Germline CDR1 is SGHDT and CDR2 is YYEEEE. The CDR3 runs to 15 residues. The V end lost 0 bases, the J end lost 1 base, and 10 bases lay between the germline ends. CDR3 nucleotide sequence: TGTGCCAGCAGCTTGGGTGGCAGGGAGAACACTGAAGCTTTCTTT. The encoded protein is CASSLGGRENTEAFF.

The chain is built from TRBV11-3 and TRBJ2-2, with 7 bases that match TRBD1. Trimming cost V 5 bases and J 3 bases; bases outside gene matches: 6. Germline V gives CDR1 SGHNT, CDR2 YENEEA. The CDR3 is 15 residues long. The CDR3 DNA reads TGTGCCAGCAGCCTAACACAGGGGTACACCGGGGAGCTGTTTTTT. Translating gives CASSLTQGYTGELFF.

Ten or more counts support this clonotype. The V gene is TRBV7-9, the J gene TRBJ1-5; tentative D call: TRBD1 (5 bases). V was shortened by 5 bases and J by 6 bases, with 11 bases between the two germline ends. The length of the CDR3 is 13 residues. The V gene's germline CDR1 is SEHNR and CDR2 FQNEAQ (reference sequence). Here the CDR3 DNA reads TGTGCCAGCAGCCAAATGCAGGGTCAGCCCCAGCATTTT. It is translated as CASSQMQGQPQHF. Drawing the rest from reference TRBV7-9 and TRBJ1-5, the complete variable domain is DTGVSQNPRHKITKRGQNVTFRCDPISEHNRLYWYRQTLGQGPEFLTYFQNEAQLEKSRLLSDRFSAERPKGSFSTLEIQRTEQGDSAMYLCASSQMQGQPQHFGDGTRLSIL.

With regard to this clonotype: This may come from a read error, since a much larger clone is one base off. The chain employs TRBV20-1 and TRBJ1-4; D call uncertain. CDR1 and CDR2 (germline): DFQATT, SNEGSKA (reference sequence). The CDR3 runs 12 residues. In nucleotides, the CDR3 is TGCAGTGCTAATCCACAGACTGAAAAACCGTTTTTT. This sequence encodes CSANPQTEKPFF.

The chain recombines TRBV28 with TRBJ2-6, with D perhaps TRBD1 or TRBD2 (5 bases each). The CDR3 is 18 residues long. Trimming pared 6 bases from V and 0 bases from J, leaving 18 bases between. Germline assignment: CDR1 MDHEN and CDR2 SYDVKM. CDR3 nucleotides: TGTGCCAGCAGCTCCTTCGGCTGGGGGAGCTCTGGGGCCAACGTCCTGACTTTC. It encodes CASSSFGWGSSGANVLTF.

This clonotype was observed many times. The gene calls are TRBV2 and TRBJ2-3; 8 positions agree with TRBD1. Germline assignment: CDR1 SNHLY and CDR2 FYNNEI. The CDR3 sequence is 14 residues long. V shed 7 bases, J shed 1 base, and the junction held 4 bases outside the gene matches. For the CDR3, the DNA is TGTGCCAGCACTACGACAGGGGGCACAGATACGCAGTATTTT. Translation gives CASTTTGGTDTQYF.

This clonotype came up a few times. The chain uses TRBV5-6 and TRBJ2-7, with D maybe TRBD1 (5 bases). The CDR3 has 13 amino acids. V shed 4 bases and J shed 3 bases, with 11 bases lying between them. The germline gives CDR1 SGHDT, CDR2 YYEEEE. CDR3 in DNA: TGTGCCAGCAGCCAGGACAACCACTACGAGCAGTACTTC. As protein: CASSQDNHYEQYF.

V gene TRBV19 combines with J gene TRBJ2-2; D is possibly TRBD1 or TRBD2 (5 bases each). The V and J ends lost 2 bases and 4 bases respectively, with 14 bases between them. CDR1 is LNHDA, CDR2 SQIVND, per germline (reference sequence). The length of the CDR3 is 16 residues. DNA for the CDR3: TGTGCCAGTAGTATATATCCCGGGGCGATCACCGGGGAGCTGTTTTTT. Translated: CASSIYPGAITGELFF.

This clonotype occurred a few times. J is TRBJ1-3 and V is TRBV5-1; D is possibly TRBD1 (6 bases). The CDR3 runs 16 residues. CDR1 and CDR2 (germline): SGHRS, YFSETQ. Trimming took 4 bases from V and 0 from J, leaving 14 bases between them. The CDR3 here is CASSQQGSTSGNTIYF. CDR3 coding DNA: TGCGCCAGCAGCCAGCAGGGGAGCACCTCTGGAAACACCATATATTTT.

This clonotype showed up just a few times. The V gene is TRBV6-2 or TRBV6-3, the J gene TRBJ2-7; 7 positions match TRBD2. From germline, CDR1 is MNHEY and CDR2 SVGEGT. Losses at the gene ends were 6 bases for V and 2 bases for J; bases not matched to a gene: 13. The CDR3 is 16 residues long. CDR3 DNA: TGTGCCAGCAGGATCCCAAGGACTAGGGCCACCTACGAGCAGTACGTC. Translated: CASRIPRTRATYEQYV.

This clonotype was picked up many times. This chain links TRBV6-1 with TRBJ2-3; 13 bases agree with TRBD2. The trim removed 6 bases at V and 3 bases at J, leaving 6 bases unmatched. CDR1 is MNHNS, CDR2 SASEGT, per germline. This CDR3 comprises 16 residues. The CDR3 protein is CASSRTSGSRTDTQYF. The CDR3 coding sequence is TGTGCCAGCAGCCGGACTAGCGGGAGTAGAACAGATACGCAGTATTTT.

This clonotype was observed many times. The chain is built from TRBV20-1 and TRBJ2-2; 12 bases agree with TRBD2. V was clipped by 5 bases and J by 4 bases; unmatched bases: 11. This CDR3 has 17 residues. Germline loops: CDR1 DFQATT, CDR2 SNEGSKA (reference sequence). The CDR3 bases are TGCAGTGCTTACGAAGGACTAGCGGGATATAGCACCGGGGAGCTGTTTTTT. Encoded protein: CSAYEGLAGYSTGELFF.

The V gene is TRBV5-1, the J gene TRBJ2-6; TRBD2 matches 11 bases. J lost 0 bases, V lost 1 base, and 6 bases had no gene match. This CDR3 has 19 amino acids. Germline values: CDR1 SGHRS, CDR2 YFSETQ. The CDR3 region is CASSLLLAGVSSGANVLTF. The DNA of the CDR3 is TGCGCCAGCAGCTTGTTACTAGCGGGGGTTTCCTCTGGGGCCAACGTCCTGACTTTC.

V usage is TRBV11-2 and J usage is TRBJ2-3, with 13 bases fitting TRBD2. The V and J ends lost 5 bases and 2 bases, in that order; junction bases with no gene match: 19. Germline lookup yields CDR1 SGHAT and CDR2 FQNNGV. There are 21 residues in the CDR3. This chain's CDR3 is CASSARGPKLAGGANTDTQYF. The CDR3 DNA is TGTGCCAGCAGCGCGAGGGGCCCGAAACTAGCGGGGGGGGCTAACACAGATACGCAGTATTTT.

The table lists this clonotype with many counts. The genes are TRBV29-1 and TRBJ2-1; 9 nucleotides line up with TRBD1. The CDR3 runs to 13 residues. Germline CDR1 reads SQVTM; CDR2 reads ANQGSEA. V was pared by 7 bases and J by 7 bases, with 8 bases of the junction left unmatched. The chain's CDR3 is CSASRDRVNEQFF. The CDR3 DNA follows: TGCAGCGCATCCCGGGACAGGGTAAATGAGCAGTTCTTC.

This clonotype was seen ten or more times. The genes are TRBV9 and TRBJ1-1; D gene ambiguous. The CDR3 loop spans 14 amino acids. Per the germline V gene, CDR1 is SGDLS and CDR2 is YYNGEE. V was trimmed by 4 bases and J by 3 bases, leaving 13 bases between them. Here the CDR3 DNA reads TGTGCCAGCAGCTACCACGGGAGGGACACTGAAGCTTTCTTT. It encodes CASSYHGRDTEAFF.

The gene calls are TRBV28 and TRBJ2-1; D remains ambiguous. Germline V CDR1 and CDR2: MDHEN, SYDVKM. The CDR3 runs 12 residues. The V end was cut by 4 bases, the J end by 10 bases, with 11 bases between. The CDR3 loop reads CASSWTPGEQFF. In nucleotides, the CDR3 is TGTGCCAGCAGTTGGACCCCCGGGGAGCAGTTCTTC.

This chain links TRBV9 with TRBJ2-7, with 10 bases fitting TRBD2. The CDR3 extends over 18 amino acids. The V segment lost 3 bases and the J segment 1 base; nucleotides outside the gene matches: 13. Germline loops: CDR1 SGDLS, CDR2 YYNGEE. CDR3 protein: CASSASGSFASGSYEQYF. The CDR3 coding sequence is TGTGCCAGCAGCGCTAGCGGGAGTTTCGCGTCGGGGTCCTACGAGCAGTACTTC.

The chain uses TRBV2 and TRBJ2-3; the match to TRBD1 covers 9 bases. V lost 4 bases, J lost 3 bases, and 5 bases stayed unmatched. This CDR3 has 15 amino acids. Germline CDR1 SNHLY, CDR2 FYNNEI. CDR3: CASSVGQGGTDTQYF. The CDR3 coding sequence is TGTGCCAGCAGTGTGGGACAGGGAGGGACAGATACGCAGTATTTT.

This clonotype was counted a few times. CDR3 region: CASSKTDPNTGELFF. In nucleotides, the CDR3 is TGTGCCAGCAGCAAGACAGACCCGAACACCGGGGAGCTGTTTTTT. The rearrangement links TRBV11-3 to TRBJ2-2; possible D gene TRBD1, 5 bases. This CDR3 region has 15 residues. The V gene lost 5 bases and the J gene lost 0 bases, with 10 bases spanning the gap. CDR1 is SGHNT, CDR2 YENEEA, per germline.

This clonotype ranks as medium-sized. The chain carries TRBV27 and TRBJ2-3; the match to TRBD1 covers 9 bases. The germline CDR1 and CDR2 sequences are MNHEY and SMNVEV (reference sequence). Unmatched junction bases numbered 7, after V lost 4 bases and J lost 5 bases. The CDR3 extends over 15 amino acids. CDR3 coding DNA: TGTGCCAGCAGTTATCGGACAGGGGACAAAGATACGCAGTATTTT. Translated: CASSYRTGDKDTQYF.

Details on this clonotype: A much larger clone lies a single base off, so this may be a read error. CDR3 residues: CASNHVRAKNIQYF. The CDR3 DNA is TGCGCCAGCAACCACGTTCGGGCCAAAAACATTCAGTACTTC. V is TRBV10-2 and J is TRBJ2-4; D unresolved. V was cut by 7 bases and J by 1 base, with 11 bases left in between. CDR1 and CDR2 from the germline V gene are WSHSY and SAAADI. The CDR3 runs to 14 residues.

The V gene is TRBV7-2, the J gene TRBJ1-2; D possibly corresponds to TRBD1 (5 bases). The CDR3 covers 14 residues. Germline CDR1 and CDR2: SGHTA and FQGNSA. The V end lost 1 base, the J end lost 2 bases, and 8 bases lay between the germline ends. In nucleotides, the CDR3 is TGTGCCAGCAGCTTAGAGGCAGGGAACTATGGCTACACCTTC. This gives the protein CASSLEAGNYGYTF.

At least ten counts were recorded for this clonotype. The genes are TRBV5-1 and TRBJ1-4, with 8 bases lining up with TRBD1. Germline V gene data show CDR1 as SGHRS and CDR2 as YFSETQ. Unmatched junction bases numbered 2, after V lost 0 bases and J lost 7 bases. This CDR3 comprises 14 residues. CDR3 nucleotides: TGCGCCAGCAGCTTGGGGACAGGGTTTGAAAAACTGTTTTTT. Translation gives CASSLGTGFEKLFF.